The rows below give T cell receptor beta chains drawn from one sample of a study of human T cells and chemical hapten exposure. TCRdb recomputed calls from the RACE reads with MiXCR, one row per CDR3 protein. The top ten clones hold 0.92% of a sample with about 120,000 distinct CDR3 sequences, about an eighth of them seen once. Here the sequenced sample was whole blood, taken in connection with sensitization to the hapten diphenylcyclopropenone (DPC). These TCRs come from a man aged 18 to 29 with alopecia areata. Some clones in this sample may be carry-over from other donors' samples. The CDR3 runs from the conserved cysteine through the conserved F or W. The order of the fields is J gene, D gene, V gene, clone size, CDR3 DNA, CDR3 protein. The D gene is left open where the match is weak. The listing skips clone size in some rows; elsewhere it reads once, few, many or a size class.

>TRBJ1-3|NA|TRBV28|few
TGTGCCAGCAGTTCTTTCGCCGTCTCTGGAAACACCATATATTTT
CASSSFAVSGNTIYF
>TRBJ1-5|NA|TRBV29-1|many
TGCAGCGTTGGGCAGGGGAAACAGCCCCAGCATTTT
CSVGQGKQPQHF
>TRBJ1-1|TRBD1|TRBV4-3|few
TGCGCCAGCAGCTACGGACAGGGAGAAGGTGAAGCTTTCTTT
CASSYGQGEGEAFF
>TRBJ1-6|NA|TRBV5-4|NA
TGTGCCAGCAGCTTCATACCGGGCAGGGATTCACCCCTCCACTTT
CASSFIPGRDSPLHF
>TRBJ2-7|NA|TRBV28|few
TGTGCCAGCTCCACCTCCCGGGGGATCTCCTACGAGCAGTACTTC
CASSTSRGISYEQYF
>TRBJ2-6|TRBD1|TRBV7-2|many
TGTGCCAGCAGCCAGGACAGGGGATGGTTTGGGGCCAACGTCCTGACTTTC
CASSQDRGWFGANVLTF
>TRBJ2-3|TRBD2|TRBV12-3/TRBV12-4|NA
TGTGCCAGCAGTTTAGTACTAGCGGACACCACAGATACGCAGTATTTT
CASSLVLADTTDTQYF
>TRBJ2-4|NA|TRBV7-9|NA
TGTGCCAGCAGCTTAGCGGGGGCTCAAGCCAAAAACATTCAGTACTTC
CASSLAGAQAKNIQYF
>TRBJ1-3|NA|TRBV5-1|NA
TGCGCCAGCAGACGAGGAACCGACTCTGGAAACACCATATATTTT
CASRRGTDSGNTIYF
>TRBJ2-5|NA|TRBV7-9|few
TGTGCCAGCAGCCTGGACAGACCGTATAACCAAGAGACCCAGTACTTC
CASSLDRPYNQETQYF
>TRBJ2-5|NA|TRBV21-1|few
TGTGCCAGCAGCAAAAGAACAGGGGAGGAGACCCAGTACTTC
CASSKRTGEETQYF
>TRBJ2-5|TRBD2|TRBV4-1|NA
TGCGCCAGCAACCAAGATAACAGCGGGGGGGCCCGGCGGGAGACCCAGTACTTC
CASNQDNSGGARRETQYF
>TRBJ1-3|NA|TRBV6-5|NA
TGTGCCAGCAGTCCCCGGGCCTTGGCAGGAAACACCATATATTTT
CASSPRALAGNTIYF
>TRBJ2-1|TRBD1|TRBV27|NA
TGTGCCAGCAGTTACACAGGGGGTGAGCAGTTCTTC
CASSYTGGEQFF
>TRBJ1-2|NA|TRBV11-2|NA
TGTGCCAGCAGCCCCGCGGTTGGGATCAACCCCTATGGCTACACCTTC
CASSPAVGINPYGYTF
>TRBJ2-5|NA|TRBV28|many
TGTGCCAGCAGTTTATCCCTCCCCCAAGAGACCCAGTACTTC
CASSLSLPQETQYF
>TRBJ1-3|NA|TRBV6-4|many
TGTGCCAGCAGACAGTTTTCTCAGGGAAACACCATATATTTT
CASRQFSQGNTIYF
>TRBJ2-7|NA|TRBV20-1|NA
TGCAGTGCCTTACATCTAGGAGCTTTCTACGAGCAGTACTTC
CSALHLGAFYEQYF
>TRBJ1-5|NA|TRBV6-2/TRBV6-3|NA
TGTGCCAGTGCAGACGCAACGGGGCAATCACCGCCCCAGCATTTT
CASADATGQSPPQHF
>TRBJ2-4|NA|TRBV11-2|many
TGTGCCAGCAGCTTAGAGGGTCGGCTTGCCAAAAACATTCAGTACTTC
CASSLEGRLAKNIQYF
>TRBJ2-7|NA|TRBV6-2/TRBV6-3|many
TGTGCCAGCAGCCCCCGAGGCAGACAGTTCTCGGGCCTAAAGAACTACGAGCAGTACTTC
CASSPRGRQFSGLKNYEQYF
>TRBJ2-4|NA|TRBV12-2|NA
TGTGCAAGTCGCTTCCACAGGGGCGGGGGAGCCAAAAACATTCAGTACTTC
CASRFHRGGGAKNIQYF
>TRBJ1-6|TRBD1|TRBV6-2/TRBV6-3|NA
TGTGCCAGCAGTGGGACAGGGGAAAATTCACCCCTCCACTTT
CASSGTGENSPLHF
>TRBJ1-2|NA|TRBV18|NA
TGTGCCAGCTCACCGCCAGGACAGCCCAATGGCTACACCTTC
CASSPPGQPNGYTF
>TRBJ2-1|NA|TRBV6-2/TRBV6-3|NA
TGTGCCAGCAGTTCGGGCGGACTACACTACAATGAGCAGTTCTTC
CASSSGGLHYNEQFF
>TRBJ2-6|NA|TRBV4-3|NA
TGCGCCAGCAGCCAAGAACAGCGGTCTGGGGCCAACGTCCTGACTTTC
CASSQEQRSGANVLTF
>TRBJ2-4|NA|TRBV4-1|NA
TGCGCCAGCAGCCAAGATGAGTGGGGAGCCAAAAACATTCAGTACTTC
CASSQDEWGAKNIQYF
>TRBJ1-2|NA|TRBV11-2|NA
TGTGCCAGCAGCTTAGATGCGTCCGGCAGGACCTATGGCTACACCTTC
CASSLDASGRTYGYTF
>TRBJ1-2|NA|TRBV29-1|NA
TGCAGCGTTGATGGGGGTGGCTACACCTTC
CSVDGGGYTF
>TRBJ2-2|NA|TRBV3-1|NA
TGTGCCGGCAGCCCCAGATCGAACACCGGGGAGCTGTTTTTT
CAGSPRSNTGELFF
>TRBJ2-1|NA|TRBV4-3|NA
TGCGCCAGCAGCCACGGGGTAAGCAATGAGCAGTTCTTC
CASSHGVSNEQFF
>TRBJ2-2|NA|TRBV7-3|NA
TGTGCCAGCAGCCAGACAGGGAACACCGGGGAGCTGTTTTTT
CASSQTGNTGELFF
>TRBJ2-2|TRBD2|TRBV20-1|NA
TGCAGTGCTAGAAAGCGGGGGGGCCGCACCGGGGAGCTGTTTTTT
CSARKRGGRTGELFF
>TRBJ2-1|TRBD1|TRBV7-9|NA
TGTGCCAGCAGCTGGACAGGCTATGGGGATGAGCAGTTCTTC
CASSWTGYGDEQFF
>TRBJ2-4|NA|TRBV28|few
TGTGCCAGCAGGCCTACAGAGATAGCCAAAAACATTCAGTACTTC
CASRPTEIAKNIQYF
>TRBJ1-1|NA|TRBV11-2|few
TGTGCCAGCAGCCCCTACGATCGACGGCTAGAAGCTTTCTTT
CASSPYDRRLEAFF
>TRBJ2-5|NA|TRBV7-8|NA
TGTGCCAGCAGCCTCCGAGTCAACCAAGAGACCCAGTACTTC
CASSLRVNQETQYF
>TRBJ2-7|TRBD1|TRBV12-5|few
TGTGCTAGTGGTTTGGTACTACGGGACAGGGTTAATAAAGTGCAGTACTTC
CASGLVLRDRVNKVQYF
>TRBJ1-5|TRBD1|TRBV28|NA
TGTGCCAGCAGTCCTTGGGACAGATTCTCTGGCAATCAGCCCCAGCATTTT
CASSPWDRFSGNQPQHF
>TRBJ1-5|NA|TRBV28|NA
TGTGCCAGCAGTTCGGGTGCTCAGCCCCAGCATTTT
CASSSGAQPQHF
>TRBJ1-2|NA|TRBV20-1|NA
TGCAGTGCTCCCAGGAGCGAAAACTATGGCTACACCTTC
CSAPRSENYGYTF
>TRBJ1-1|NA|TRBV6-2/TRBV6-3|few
TGTGCCAGCAGTTACCCGGTGAACACTGAAGCTTTCTTT
CASSYPVNTEAFF